This TCR beta chain was found in a study of T cell responses to AZD1222 COVID-19 vaccine (dated by TCRdb to the early 2020s). Some background on the complete study: AZD1222 recipients with second doses at about 4 weeks or about 12 weeks were pooled, because spike-specific TCR depth and breadth did not differ between schedules. TCR sequencing was performed for about 240 trial participants, of whom about 200 were given two doses of AZD1222 and roughly 25 were given two doses of MenACWY control vaccine. Trial participants were enrolled by age into 18-55, 56-69 and 70-plus year subgroups, with about 150, 28 and 57 TCR-sequenced participants respectively.

The sample's time point label, in plain terms: baseline before first vaccination. Vaccinee samples were obtained from the UK trials COV001 and COV002, which included a single-blind randomized controlled phase 2/3 trial of AZD1222 (ChAdOx1 nCoV-19) in healthy adults. Trial participant PBMC samples were collected at day 0 and day 28 after the second dose for TCRbeta chain sequencing. What the work shows at the level of the full study, not this receptor alone: Spike-specific TCR breadth and depth rose significantly after two AZD1222 doses compared with day 0 and with MenACWY recipients. Reportedly, close to half of the unique spike-specific TCRs recognized epitopes lying outside the regions that are mutated in the B.1.351 and B.1.1.7 variants. Because no day 14 peak-response samples were available, repertoires were characterized only after the peak T cell response. CD4 TCRs associated with the vaccine covered the entire spike protein, and the dominant responses were in regions 160-218 and 743-854. Participants were mostly white British and included more females than males, and it was suggested by the authors that clonal diversity may have been underestimated. In the small 56-69-year group, the increase in depth fell short of significance, most likely because of low power. Conclusions about previously exposed vaccinees are limited because only 5 or 6 AZD1222 recipients were SARS-CoV-2 seropositive at baseline.

CDR1 and CDR2, per the germline V gene (reference sequence), are LNHDA and SQIVND. Trimming accounts for 6 bases at V and 3 bases at J, while the number of junction bases matched to no gene is 12. There are 17 amino acids in the CDR3, from cysteine to phenylalanine inclusive. Only the CDR3 DNA stays, 51 bases, in frame from base 1. Turning to this clone: Its antigen is unknown. No clone much larger than this one lies a single base away; base qualities are absent.

The CDR3 regions of human TCRbeta chains were analyzed by immunosequencing. Under the source paper's analysis protocol: Repertoire TCRs were matched against a reference library of SARS-CoV-2-specific TCRs generated with the MIRA antigen-specificity platform. Breadth was defined as the fraction of unique TCRs that were SARS-CoV-2-associated, and depth was defined as the fraction of total T cells that were SARS-CoV-2-associated. Using the MIRA data, each spike-specific TCR was assigned both to the spike region to which the TCR was reactive and to a CD4 or CD8 class. Log10-transformed breadth and depth values were compared by one-way ANOVA with Sidak's multiple comparisons tests. TCRdb's version of the immuneACCESS table is confined to in-frame rearrangements and falls short of the full clone set. An unresolved V gene accounts for under half of the shortfall where checked; the remainder is of unknown origin. That table furnishes V, J and clone size, whereas the DNA furnished D and trimming. The sample table lists about 140,000 clones, 89% of them with a count of one. The ten largest account for 4.7% of the sample.

The sample consisted of peripheral blood, taken on day 0 of AZD1222 vaccination. The clonotype originates from an adult in good health. The rearrangement combines TRBV19 with TRBJ2-2, with 8 central nucleotides matching TRBD2. The nucleotide sequence reads as follows: TGTGCCAGTAGGCACTACGGCGGGAGGTACGACACCGGGGAGCTGTTTTTT. Translated, this is CASRHYGGRYDTGELFF. The reference TRBV19 and TRBJ2-2 proteins fill in what lies around the CDR3, so the full variable domain reads DGGITQSPKYLFRKEGQNVTLSCEQNLNHDAMYWYRQDPGQGLRLIYYSQIVNDFQKGDIAEGYSVSREKKESFPLTVTSAQKNPTAFYLCASRHYGGRYDTGELFFGEGSRLTVL.